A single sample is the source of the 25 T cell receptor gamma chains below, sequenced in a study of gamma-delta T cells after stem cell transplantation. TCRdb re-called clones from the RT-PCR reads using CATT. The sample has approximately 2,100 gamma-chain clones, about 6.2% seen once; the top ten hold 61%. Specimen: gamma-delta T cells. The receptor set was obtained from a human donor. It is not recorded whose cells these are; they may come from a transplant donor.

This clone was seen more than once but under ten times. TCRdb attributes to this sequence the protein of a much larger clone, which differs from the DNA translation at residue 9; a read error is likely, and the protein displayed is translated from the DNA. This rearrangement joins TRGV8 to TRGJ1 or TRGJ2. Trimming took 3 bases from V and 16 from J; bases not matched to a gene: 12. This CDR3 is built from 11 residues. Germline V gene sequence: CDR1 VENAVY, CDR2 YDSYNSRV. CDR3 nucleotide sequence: TGTGCCACCTGGGATTATTATAAGCACCTCTTT. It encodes CATWDYYKHLF.

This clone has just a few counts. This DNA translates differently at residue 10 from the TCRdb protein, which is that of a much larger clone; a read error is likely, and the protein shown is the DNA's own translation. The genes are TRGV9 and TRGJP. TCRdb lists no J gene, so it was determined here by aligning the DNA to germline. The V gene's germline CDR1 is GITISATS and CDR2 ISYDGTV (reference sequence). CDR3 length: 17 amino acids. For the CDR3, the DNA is TGTGCCTTGTGGGAGGTACTCAAAGAGGTGGGCAAAAAAATCAAGGTATTT. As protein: CALWEVLKEVGKKIKVF.

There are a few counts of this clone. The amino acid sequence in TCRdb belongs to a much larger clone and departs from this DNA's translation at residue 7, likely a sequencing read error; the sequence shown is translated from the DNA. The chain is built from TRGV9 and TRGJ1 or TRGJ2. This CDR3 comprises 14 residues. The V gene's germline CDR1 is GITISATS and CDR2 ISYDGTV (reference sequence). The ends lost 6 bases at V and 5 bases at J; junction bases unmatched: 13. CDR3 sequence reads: CALWTSPLNYKKLF. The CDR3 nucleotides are TGTGCCTTGTGGACCTCCCCCTTGAATTATAAGAAACTCTTT.

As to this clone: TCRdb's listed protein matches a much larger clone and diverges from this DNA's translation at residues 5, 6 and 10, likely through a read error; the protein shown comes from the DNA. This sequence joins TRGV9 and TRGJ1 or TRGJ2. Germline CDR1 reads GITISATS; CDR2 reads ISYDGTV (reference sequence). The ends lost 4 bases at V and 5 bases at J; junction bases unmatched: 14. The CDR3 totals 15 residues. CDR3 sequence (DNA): TGTGCCTTGTGGGATGCGTTAAATTATCATTATAAGAAACTCTTT. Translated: CALWDALNYHYKKLF.

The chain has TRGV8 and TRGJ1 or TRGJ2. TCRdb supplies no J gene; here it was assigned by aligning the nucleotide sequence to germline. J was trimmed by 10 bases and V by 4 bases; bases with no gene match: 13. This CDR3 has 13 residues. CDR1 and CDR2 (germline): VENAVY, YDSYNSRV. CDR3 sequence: CATWERDLGKKLF. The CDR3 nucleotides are TGTGCCACCTGGGAGAGGGATCTGGGAAAGAAACTCTTT.

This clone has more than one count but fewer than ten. In nucleotides, the CDR3 is TGTGCCTGGGGGGACACTTATTATAAGAAACTCTTT. This gives the protein CAWGDTYYKKLF. The V call is TRGV9, the J call TRGJ1 or TRGJ2. TCRdb does not report a J gene; here it was assigned by matching the DNA to germline references. This CDR3 has 12 amino acids. V shed 11 bases, J shed 3 bases, and the junction held 10 bases outside the gene matches. Germline V gene lookup returns CDR1 GITISATS and CDR2 ISYDGTV (reference sequence).

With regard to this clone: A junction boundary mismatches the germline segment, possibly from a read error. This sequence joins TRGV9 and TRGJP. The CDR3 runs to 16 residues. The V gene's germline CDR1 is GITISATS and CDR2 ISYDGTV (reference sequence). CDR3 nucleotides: TGTGCCTTGTGGGAGTTTGAAAAGTTTGGCAAAAAAATCAAGGTATTT. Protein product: CALWEFEKFGKKIKVF.

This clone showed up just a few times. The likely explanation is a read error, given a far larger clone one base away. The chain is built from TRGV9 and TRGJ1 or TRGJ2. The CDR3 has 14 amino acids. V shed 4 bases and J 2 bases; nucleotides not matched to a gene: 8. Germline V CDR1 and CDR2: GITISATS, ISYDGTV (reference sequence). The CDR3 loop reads CALWDAAHYYKKLF. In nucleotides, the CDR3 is TGTGCCTTGTGGGATGCAGCGCATTATTATAAGAAACTCTTT.

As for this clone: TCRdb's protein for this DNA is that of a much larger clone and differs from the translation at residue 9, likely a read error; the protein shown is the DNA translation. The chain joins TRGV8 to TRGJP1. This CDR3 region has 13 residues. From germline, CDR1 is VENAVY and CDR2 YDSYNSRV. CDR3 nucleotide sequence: TGTGCCACCTGGGTCGCCTTTGGTTTGTTCAAGATATTT. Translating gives CATWVAFGLFKIF.

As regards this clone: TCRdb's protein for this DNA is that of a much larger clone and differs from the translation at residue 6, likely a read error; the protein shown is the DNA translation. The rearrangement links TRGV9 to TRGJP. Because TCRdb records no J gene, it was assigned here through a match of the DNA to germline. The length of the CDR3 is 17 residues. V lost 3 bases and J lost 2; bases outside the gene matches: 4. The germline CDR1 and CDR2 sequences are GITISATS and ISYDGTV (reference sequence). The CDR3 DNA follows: TGTGCCTTGTGGGAGCACCGGCAAGAGTTGGGCAAAAAAATCAAGGTATTT. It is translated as CALWEHRQELGKKIKVF.

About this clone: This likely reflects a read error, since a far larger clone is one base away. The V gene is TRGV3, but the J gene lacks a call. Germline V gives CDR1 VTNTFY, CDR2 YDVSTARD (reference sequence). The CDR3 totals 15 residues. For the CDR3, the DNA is TGTGCCACCTGGGACAGGCCCCTTTATTATTATAAGAAGCTCTTT. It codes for CATWDRPLYYYKKLF.

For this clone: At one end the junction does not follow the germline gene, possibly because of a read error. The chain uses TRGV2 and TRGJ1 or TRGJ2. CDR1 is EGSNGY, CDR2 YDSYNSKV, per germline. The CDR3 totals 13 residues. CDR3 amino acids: CATRDGLVYKTLF. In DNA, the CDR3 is TGTGCCACCCGGGACGGGCTTGTTTATAAGACACTCTTT.

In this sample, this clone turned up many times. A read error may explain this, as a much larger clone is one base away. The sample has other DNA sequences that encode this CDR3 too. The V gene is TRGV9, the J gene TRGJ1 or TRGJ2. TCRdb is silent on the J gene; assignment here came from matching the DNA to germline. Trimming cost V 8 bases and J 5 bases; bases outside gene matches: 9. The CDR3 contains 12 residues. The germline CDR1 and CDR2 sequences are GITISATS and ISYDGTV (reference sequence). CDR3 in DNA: TGTGCCTTGTTGTATTCTAATTATAAGAAACTCTTT. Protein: CALLYSNYKKLF.

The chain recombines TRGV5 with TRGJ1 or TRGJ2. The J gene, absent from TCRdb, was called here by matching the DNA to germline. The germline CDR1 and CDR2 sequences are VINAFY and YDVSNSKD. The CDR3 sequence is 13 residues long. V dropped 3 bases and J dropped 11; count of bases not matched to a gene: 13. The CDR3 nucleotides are TGTGCCACCTGGGACGGGCAGGATAAGCAGAAACTCTTT. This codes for CATWDGQDKQKLF.

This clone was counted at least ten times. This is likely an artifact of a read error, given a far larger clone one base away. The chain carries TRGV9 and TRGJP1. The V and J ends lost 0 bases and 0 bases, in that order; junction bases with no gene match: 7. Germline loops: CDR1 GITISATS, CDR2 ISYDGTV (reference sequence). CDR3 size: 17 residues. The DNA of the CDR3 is TGTGCCTTGTGGGAGGTGCGAGGTGATACCACTGGTTGGTTCAAGATATTT. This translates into CALWEVRGDTTGWFKIF.

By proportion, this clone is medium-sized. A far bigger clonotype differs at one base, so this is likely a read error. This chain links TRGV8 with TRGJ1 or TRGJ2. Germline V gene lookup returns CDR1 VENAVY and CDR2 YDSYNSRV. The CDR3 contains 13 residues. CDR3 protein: CATWDRYLGKKLF. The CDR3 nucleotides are TGTGCCACCTGGGATAGATATCTGGGAAAGAAGCTCTTT.

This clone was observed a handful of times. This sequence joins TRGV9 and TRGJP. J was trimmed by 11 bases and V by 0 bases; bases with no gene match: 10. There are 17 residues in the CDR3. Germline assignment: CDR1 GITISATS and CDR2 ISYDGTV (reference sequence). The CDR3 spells CALWEVLRDMGKKIKVF. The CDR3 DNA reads TGTGCCTTGTGGGAGGTGTTAAGGGATATGGGCAAAAAAATCAAGGTATTT.

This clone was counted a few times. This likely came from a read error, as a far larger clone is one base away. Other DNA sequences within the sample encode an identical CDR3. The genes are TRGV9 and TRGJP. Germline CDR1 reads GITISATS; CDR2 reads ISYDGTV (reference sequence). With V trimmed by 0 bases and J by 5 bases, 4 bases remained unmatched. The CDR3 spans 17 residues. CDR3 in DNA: TGTGCCTTGTGGGAGGTGCTCAAAGAGTTGGGCAAAAAAATCAAGGTATTT. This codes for CALWEVLKELGKKIKVF.

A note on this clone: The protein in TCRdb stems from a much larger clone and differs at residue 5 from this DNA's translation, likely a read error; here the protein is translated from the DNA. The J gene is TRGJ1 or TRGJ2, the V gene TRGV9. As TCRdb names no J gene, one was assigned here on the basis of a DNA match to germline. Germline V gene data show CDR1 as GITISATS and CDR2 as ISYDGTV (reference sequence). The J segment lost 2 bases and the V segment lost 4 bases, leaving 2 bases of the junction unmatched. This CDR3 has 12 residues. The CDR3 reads CALWDHYYKKLF. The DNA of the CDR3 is TGTGCCTTGTGGGATCATTATTATAAGAAACTCTTT.

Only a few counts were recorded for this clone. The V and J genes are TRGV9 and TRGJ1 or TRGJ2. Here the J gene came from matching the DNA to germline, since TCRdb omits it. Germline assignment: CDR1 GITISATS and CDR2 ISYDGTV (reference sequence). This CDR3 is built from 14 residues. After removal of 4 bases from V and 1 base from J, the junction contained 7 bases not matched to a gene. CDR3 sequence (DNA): TGTGCCTTGTGGGATGCAGATAATTATTATAAGAAACTCTTT. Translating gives CALWDADNYYKKLF.

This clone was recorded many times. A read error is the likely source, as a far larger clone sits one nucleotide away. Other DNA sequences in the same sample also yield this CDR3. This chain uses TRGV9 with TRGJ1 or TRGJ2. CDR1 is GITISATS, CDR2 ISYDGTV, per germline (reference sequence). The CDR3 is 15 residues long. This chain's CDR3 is CALWEVGGRYYKKLF. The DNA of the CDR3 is TGTGCCTTGTGGGAGGTGGGGGGTAGGTATTATAAGAAACTCTTC.

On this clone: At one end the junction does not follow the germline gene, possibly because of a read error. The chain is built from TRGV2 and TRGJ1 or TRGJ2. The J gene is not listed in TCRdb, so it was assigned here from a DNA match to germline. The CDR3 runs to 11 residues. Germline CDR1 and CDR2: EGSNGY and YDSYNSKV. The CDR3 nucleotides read TGTGCCAACTGGGACGGGCAACAGAAACTCTTT. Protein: CANWDGQQKLF.

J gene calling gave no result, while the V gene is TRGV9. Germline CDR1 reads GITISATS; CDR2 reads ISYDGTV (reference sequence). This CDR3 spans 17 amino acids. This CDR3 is CALWEVHLELCKKIKLF. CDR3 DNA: TGTGCCTTGTGGGAGGTGCACCTTGAGCTGTGCAAAAAAATAAAACTCTTT.

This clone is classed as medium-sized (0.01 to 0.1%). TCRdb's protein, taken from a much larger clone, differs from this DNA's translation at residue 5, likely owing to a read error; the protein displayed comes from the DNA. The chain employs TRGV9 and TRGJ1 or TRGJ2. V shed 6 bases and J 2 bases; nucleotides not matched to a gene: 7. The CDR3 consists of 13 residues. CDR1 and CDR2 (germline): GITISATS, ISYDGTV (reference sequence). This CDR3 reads CALWKPYYYKKLF. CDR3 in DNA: TGTGCCTTGTGGAAGCCCTATTATTATAAGAAACTCTTT.

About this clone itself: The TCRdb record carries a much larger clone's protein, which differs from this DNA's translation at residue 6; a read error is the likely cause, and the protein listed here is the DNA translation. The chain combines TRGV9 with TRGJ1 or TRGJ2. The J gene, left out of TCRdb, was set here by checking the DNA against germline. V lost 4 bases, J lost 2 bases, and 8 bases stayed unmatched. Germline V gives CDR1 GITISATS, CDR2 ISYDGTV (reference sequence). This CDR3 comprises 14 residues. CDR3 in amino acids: CALWDKKHYYKKLF. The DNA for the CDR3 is TGTGCCTTGTGGGATAAAAAACATTATTATAAGAAACTCTTT.